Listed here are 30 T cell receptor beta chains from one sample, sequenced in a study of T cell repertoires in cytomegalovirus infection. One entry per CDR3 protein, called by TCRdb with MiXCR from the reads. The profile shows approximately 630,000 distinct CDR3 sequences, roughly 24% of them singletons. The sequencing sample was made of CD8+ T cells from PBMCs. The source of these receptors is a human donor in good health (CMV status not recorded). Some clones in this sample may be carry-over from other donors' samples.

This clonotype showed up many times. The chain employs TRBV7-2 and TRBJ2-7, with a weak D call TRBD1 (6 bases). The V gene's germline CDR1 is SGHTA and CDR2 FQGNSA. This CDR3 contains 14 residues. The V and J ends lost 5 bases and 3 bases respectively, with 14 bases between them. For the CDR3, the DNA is TGTGCCAGCAGCATCAATCAGGGGAACTACGAGCAGTACGTC. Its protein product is CASSINQGNYEQYV.

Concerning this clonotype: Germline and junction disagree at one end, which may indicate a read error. DNA for the CDR3: TGTACCATCAGTGGTTCGGGCACTGAAGCTTTCTTT. It specifies CTISGSGTEAFF. This chain joins TRBV10-3 and TRBJ1-1; D not resolved. The CDR3 runs to 12 residues. Per germline, CDR1 ENHRY and CDR2 SYGVKD.

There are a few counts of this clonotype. The CDR3 nucleotides are TGTGCCAGCAGCCCTACTAGCGGGGGTCGCGCCGGGGAGCTGTTTTTT. Translation gives CASSPTSGGRAGELFF. The chain combines TRBV7-2 with TRBJ2-2; 11 bases are shared with TRBD2. CDR3 length: 16 residues. V lost 5 bases and J lost 6; bases outside the gene matches: 8. Germline CDR1 reads SGHTA; CDR2 reads FQGNSA.

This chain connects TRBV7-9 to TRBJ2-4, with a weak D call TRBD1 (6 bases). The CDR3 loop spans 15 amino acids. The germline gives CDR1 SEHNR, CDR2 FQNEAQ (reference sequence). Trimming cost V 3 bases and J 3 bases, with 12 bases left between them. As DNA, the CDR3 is TGTGCCAGCAGCTTTAATCCAGGGGTCAAAAACATTCAGTACTTC. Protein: CASSFNPGVKNIQYF. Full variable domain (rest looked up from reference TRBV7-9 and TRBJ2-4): DTGVSQNPRHKITKRGQNVTFRCDPISEHNRLYWYRQTLGQGPEFLTYFQNEAQLEKSRLLSDRFSAERPKGSFSTLEIQRTEQGDSAMYLCASSFNPGVKNIQYFGAGTRLSVL.

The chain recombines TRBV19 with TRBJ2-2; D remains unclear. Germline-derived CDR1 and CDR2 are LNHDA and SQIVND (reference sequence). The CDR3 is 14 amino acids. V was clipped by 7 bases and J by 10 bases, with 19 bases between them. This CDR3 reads CASNPDPEGPELFF. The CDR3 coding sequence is TGTGCCAGTAACCCCGACCCCGAAGGACCGGAGCTGTTTTTT.

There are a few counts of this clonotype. The CDR3 coding sequence is TGTGCCAGCAGCCAAGATCTGAGACAGACCCAGTACTTC. Translation gives CASSQDLRQTQYF. The chain couples TRBV14 to TRBJ2-5, with no clear D. Germline V lookup: CDR1 SGHDN, CDR2 FVKESK. The CDR3 runs to 13 residues. Between the trimmed V and J ends, which lost 0 bases and 6 bases, there was a span of 8 bases. Using reference TRBV14 and TRBJ2-5 for the parts outside the CDR3, the full variable domain is EAGVTQFPSHSVIEKGQTVTLRCDPISGHDNLYWYRRVMGKEIKFLLHFVKESKQDESGMPNNRFLAERTGGTYSTLKVQPAELEDSGVYFCASSQDLRQTQYFGPGTRLLVL.

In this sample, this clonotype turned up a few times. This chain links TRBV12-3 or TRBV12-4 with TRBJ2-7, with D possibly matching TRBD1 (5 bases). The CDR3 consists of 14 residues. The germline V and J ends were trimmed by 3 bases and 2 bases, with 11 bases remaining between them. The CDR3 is CASSFRGLTYEQYF. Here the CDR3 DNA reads TGTGCCAGCAGTTTTAGGGGCCTCACCTACGAGCAGTACTTC.

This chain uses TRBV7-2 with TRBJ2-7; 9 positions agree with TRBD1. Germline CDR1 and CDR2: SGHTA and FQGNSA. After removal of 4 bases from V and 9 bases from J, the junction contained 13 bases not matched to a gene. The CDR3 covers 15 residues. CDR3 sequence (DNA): TGTGCCAGCAGCTCCGACAGGGGGGGTTTCCGGGGGCAGTACTTC. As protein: CASSSDRGGFRGQYF.

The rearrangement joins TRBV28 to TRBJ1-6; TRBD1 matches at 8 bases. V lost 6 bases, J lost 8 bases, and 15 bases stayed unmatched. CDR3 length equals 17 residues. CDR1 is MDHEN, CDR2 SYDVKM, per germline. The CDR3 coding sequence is TGTGCCAGCAGCTACCCCCGCCTGACAGGGGTGGATTCACCCCTCCACTTT. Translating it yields CASSYPRLTGVDSPLHF.

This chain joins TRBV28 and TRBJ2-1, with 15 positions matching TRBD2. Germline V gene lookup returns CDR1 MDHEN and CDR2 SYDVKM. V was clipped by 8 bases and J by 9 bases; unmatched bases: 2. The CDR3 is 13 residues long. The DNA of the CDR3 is TGTGCCAGCGGACTAGCGGGGGGGGGTGAGCAGTTCTTC. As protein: CASGLAGGGEQFF.

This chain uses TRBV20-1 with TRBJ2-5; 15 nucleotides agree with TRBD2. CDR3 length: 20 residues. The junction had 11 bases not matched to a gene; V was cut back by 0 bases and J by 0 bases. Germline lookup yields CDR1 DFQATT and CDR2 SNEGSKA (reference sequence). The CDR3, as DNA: TGCAGTGCTAGAGACTCCTCCTGGACTAGCGGGGGGGAGTACCAAGAGACCCAGTACTTC. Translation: CSARDSSWTSGGEYQETQYF.

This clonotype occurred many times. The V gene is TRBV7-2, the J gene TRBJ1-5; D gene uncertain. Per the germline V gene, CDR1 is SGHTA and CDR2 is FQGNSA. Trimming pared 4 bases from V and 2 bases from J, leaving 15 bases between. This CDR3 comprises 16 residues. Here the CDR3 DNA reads TGTGCCAGCAGCTCCCTCTCGTCCGGACGCAATCAGCCCCAGCATTTT. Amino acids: CASSSLSSGRNQPQHF.

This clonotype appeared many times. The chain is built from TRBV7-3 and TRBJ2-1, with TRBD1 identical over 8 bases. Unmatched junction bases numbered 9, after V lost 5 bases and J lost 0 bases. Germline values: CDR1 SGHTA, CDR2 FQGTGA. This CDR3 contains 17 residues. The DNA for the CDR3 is TGTGCCAGCAGCGTATCGGGACAGGTTAGCTCCTACAATGAGCAGTTCTTC. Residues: CASSVSGQVSSYNEQFF.

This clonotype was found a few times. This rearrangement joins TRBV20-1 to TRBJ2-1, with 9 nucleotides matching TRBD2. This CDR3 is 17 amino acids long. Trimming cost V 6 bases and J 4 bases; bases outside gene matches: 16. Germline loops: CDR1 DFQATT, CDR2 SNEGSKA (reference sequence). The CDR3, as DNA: TGCAGTGCCAAGGCGGGACTAGCCCAACACGTATACAATGAGCAGTTCTTC. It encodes CSAKAGLAQHVYNEQFF.

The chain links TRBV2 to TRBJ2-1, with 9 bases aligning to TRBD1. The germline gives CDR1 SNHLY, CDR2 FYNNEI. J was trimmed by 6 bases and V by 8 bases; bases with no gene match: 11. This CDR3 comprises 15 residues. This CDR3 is CASPLYRGPSNEQFF. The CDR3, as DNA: TGTGCCAGCCCCCTCTACAGGGGGCCCAGCAATGAGCAGTTCTTC.

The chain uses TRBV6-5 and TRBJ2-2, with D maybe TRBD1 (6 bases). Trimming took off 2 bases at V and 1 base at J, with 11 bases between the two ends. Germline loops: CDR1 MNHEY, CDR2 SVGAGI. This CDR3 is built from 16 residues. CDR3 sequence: CASSYPGTLNTGELFF. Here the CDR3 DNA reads TGTGCCAGCAGTTACCCGGGGACATTGAACACCGGGGAGCTGTTTTTT.

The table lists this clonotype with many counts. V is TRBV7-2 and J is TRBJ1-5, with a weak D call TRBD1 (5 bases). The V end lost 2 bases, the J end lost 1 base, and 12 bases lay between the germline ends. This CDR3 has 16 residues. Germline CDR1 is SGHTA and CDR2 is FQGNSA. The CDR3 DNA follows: TGTGCCAGCAGCTTAAAGGTACGGGACAGCAATCAGCCCCAGCATTTT. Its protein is CASSLKVRDSNQPQHF. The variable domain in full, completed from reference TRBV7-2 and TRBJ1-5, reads GAGVSQSPSNKVTEKGKDVELRCDPISGHTALYWYRQSLGQGLEFLIYFQGNSAPDKSGLPSDRFSAERTGGSVSTLTIQRTQQEDSAVYLCASSLKVRDSNQPQHFGDGTRLSIL.

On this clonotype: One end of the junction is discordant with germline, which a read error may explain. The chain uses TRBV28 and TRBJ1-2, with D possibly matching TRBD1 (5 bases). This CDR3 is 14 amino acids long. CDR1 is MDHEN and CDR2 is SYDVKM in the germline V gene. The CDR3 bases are TGTGCCAGCAGTCCTACGAGGGGTGGCTATGACTACACCTTC. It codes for CASSPTRGGYDYTF.

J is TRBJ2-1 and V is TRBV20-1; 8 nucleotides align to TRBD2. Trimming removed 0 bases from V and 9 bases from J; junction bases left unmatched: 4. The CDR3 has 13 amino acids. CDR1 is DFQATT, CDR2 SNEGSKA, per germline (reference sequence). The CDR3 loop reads CSARDLTSGEQFF. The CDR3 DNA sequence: TGCAGTGCTAGAGATTTAACTAGCGGTGAGCAGTTCTTC.

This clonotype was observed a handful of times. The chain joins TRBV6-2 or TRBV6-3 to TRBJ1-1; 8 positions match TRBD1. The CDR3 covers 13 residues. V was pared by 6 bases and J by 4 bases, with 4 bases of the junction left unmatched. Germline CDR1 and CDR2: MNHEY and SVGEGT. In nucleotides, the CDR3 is TGTGCCAGCAGCAGGGGGCTGGGCACTGAAGCTTTCTTT. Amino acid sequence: CASSRGLGTEAFF.

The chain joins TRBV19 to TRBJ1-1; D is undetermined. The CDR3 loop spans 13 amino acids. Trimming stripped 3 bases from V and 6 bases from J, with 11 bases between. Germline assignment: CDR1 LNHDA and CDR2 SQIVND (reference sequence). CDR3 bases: TGTGCCAGTAGTATCGGACTAGTTCCTGAAGCTTTCTTT. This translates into CASSIGLVPEAFF.

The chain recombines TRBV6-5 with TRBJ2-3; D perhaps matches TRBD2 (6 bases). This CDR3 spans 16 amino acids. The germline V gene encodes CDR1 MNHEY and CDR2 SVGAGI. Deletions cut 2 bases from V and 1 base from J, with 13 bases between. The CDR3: CASSYEAGYRTDTQYF. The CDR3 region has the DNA TGTGCCAGCAGTTACGAGGCGGGATATCGCACAGATACGCAGTATTTT.

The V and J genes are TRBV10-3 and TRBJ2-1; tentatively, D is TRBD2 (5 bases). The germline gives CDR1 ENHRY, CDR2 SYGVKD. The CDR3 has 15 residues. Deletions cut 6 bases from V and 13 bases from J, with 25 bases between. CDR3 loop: CAIRYGVLTSPFQFF. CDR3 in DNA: TGTGCCATCAGATACGGGGTCCTCACCAGCCCATTCCAGTTCTTC.

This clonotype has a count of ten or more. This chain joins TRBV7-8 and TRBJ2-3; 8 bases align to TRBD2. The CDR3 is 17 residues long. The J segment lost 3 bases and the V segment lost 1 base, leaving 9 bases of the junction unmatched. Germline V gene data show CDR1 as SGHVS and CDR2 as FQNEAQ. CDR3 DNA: TGTGCCAGCAGCTTAGTTTCGGGTAGCGGGATTACAGATACGCAGTATTTT. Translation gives CASSLVSGSGITDTQYF.

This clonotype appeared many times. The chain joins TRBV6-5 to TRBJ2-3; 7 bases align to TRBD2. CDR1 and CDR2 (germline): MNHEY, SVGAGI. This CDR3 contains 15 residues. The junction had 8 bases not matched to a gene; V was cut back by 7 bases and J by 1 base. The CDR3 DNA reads TGTGCCAGCAATACAAGACTAGCCCGCACAGATACGCAGTATTTT. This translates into CASNTRLARTDTQYF.

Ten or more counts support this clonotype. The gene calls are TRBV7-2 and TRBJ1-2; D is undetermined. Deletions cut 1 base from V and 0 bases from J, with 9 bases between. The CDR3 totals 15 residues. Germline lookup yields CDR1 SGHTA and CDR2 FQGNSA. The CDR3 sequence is CASSLVDGANYGYTF. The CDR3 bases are TGTGCCAGCAGCTTAGTTGACGGGGCTAACTATGGCTACACCTTC. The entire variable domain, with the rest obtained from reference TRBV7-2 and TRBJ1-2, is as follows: GAGVSQSPSNKVTEKGKDVELRCDPISGHTALYWYRQSLGQGLEFLIYFQGNSAPDKSGLPSDRFSAERTGGSVSTLTIQRTQQEDSAVYLCASSLVDGANYGYTFGSGTRLTVV.

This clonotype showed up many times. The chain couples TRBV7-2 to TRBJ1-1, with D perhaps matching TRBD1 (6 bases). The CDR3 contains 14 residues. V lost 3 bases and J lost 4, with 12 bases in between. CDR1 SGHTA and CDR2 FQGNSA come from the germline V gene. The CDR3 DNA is TGTGCCAGCAGCTTCTACAGGGTACCCACTGAAGCTTTCTTT. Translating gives CASSFYRVPTEAFF.

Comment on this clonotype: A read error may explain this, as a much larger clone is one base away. CDR3 protein: CANRHQDQETQYF. CDR3 DNA: TGTGCCAACAGGCACCAGGACCAAGAGACCCAGTACTTC. This chain uses TRBV6-2 or TRBV6-3 with TRBJ2-5; a weak D match, TRBD1 (5 bases). Trimming cost V 10 bases and J 0 bases, with 12 bases left between them. Per the germline V gene, CDR1 is MNHEY and CDR2 is SVGEGT. The CDR3 sequence is 13 residues long.

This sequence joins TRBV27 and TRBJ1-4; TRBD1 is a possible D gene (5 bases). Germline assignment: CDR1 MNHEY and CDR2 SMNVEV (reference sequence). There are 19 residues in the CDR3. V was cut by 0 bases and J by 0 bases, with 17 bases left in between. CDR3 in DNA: TGTGCCAGCAGTTTATCATTCCCCGGGACTCCAGCAACTAATGAAAAACTGTTTTTT. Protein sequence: CASSLSFPGTPATNEKLFF.

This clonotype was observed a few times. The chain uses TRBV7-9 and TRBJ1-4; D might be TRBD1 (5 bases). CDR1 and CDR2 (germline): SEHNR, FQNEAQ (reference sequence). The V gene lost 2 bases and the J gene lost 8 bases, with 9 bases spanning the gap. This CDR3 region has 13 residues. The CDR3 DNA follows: TGTGCCAGCAGCTTAATAGGGGTGGAAAAACTGTTTTTT. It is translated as CASSLIGVEKLFF. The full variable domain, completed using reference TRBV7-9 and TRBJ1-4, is DTGVSQNPRHKITKRGQNVTFRCDPISEHNRLYWYRQTLGQGPEFLTYFQNEAQLEKSRLLSDRFSAERPKGSFSTLEIQRTEQGDSAMYLCASSLIGVEKLFFGSGTQLSVL.